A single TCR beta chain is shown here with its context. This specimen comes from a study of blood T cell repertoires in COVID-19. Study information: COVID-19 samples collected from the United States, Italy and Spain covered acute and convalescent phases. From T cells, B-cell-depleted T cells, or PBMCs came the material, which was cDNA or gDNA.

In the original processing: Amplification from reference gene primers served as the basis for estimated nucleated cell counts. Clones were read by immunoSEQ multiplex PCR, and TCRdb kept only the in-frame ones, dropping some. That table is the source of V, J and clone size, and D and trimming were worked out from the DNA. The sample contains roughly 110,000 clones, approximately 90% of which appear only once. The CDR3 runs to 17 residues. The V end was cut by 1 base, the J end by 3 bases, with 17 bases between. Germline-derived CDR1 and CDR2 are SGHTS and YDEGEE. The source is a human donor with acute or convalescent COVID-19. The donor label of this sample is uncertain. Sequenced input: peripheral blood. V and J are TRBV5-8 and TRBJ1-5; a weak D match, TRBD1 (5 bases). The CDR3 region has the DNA TGTGCCAGCAGCTTGCCTTTCATCCGGGACTCCAATCAGCCCCAGCATTTT. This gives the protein CASSLPFIRDSNQPQHF.